This is a list of T cell receptor beta chains from one sample in a study of monozygotic twins with inflammatory bowel disease. For each CDR3 protein, TCRdb gives one entry from its re-call of the 5' RACE reads, without DNA. This sample contains around 370,000 distinct CDR3 sequences. The sequenced material came from blood. Receptors originate from a human donor with ulcerative colitis or Crohn's disease, or a healthy co-twin of an affected twin (not recorded which). The CDR3 runs from the conserved cysteine through the conserved F or W.

CDR3	V	J
CASAGGYSNQPQHF	TRBV27	TRBJ1-5
CATSGGAGLSSYEQYF	TRBV15	TRBJ2-7
CASSPRVTDTQYF	TRBV7-7	TRBJ2-3
CASSFGAGFYEQYF	TRBV7-9	TRBJ2-7
CSASLATDTQYF	TRBV20-1	TRBJ2-3
CASSLEGGLYEQYF	TRBV5-1	TRBJ2-7
CSVEDRNRGVYEQYF	TRBV29-1	TRBJ2-7
CASSSRNRGEEQYF	TRBV5-6	TRBJ2-7
CSVRNRGRETQYF	TRBV29-1	TRBJ2-5
CASSQDPQAQLAKNIQYF	TRBV4-1	TRBJ2-4
CASSYTGGGGQPQHF	TRBV5-1	TRBJ1-5
CASSFPTGGAFF	TRBV5-1	TRBJ1-1
CASVSGRITDTQYF	TRBV5-1	TRBJ2-3
CASSPLGGADTQYF	TRBV5-4	TRBJ2-3
CASYLRGMNTEAFF	TRBV6-1	TRBJ1-1
CASSFGAEAFF	TRBV7-8	TRBJ1-1
CASSQEEGLNQPQHF	TRBV4-2	TRBJ1-5
CASRTGSTGYEQYF	TRBV12-3/TRBV12-4	TRBJ2-7
CASSQGTTGVYSYEQYF	TRBV4-3	TRBJ2-7
CASSGQGGGPQHF	TRBV6-4	TRBJ1-5
CSAIWGAGTEAFF	TRBV20-1	TRBJ1-1
CASSPRGPVDGKNIQYF	TRBV6-2/TRBV6-3	TRBJ2-4
CSAGRGPASTDTQYF	TRBV20-1	TRBJ2-3
CASSSQGVTQYF	TRBV11-1	TRBJ2-3
CASSQLGAGTGELFF	TRBV3-1	TRBJ2-2
CASSPQGDAPLHF	TRBV10-2	TRBJ1-6
CASSSSLTGLSTDTQYF	TRBV6-8	TRBJ2-3
CASGRGLNEKLFF	TRBV19	TRBJ1-4
CASSHSRGVYEQYF	TRBV4-2	TRBJ2-7
CSASRQDYEQYF	TRBV20-1	TRBJ2-7
CASSSGQGGHTEAFF	TRBV6-2/TRBV6-3	TRBJ1-1
CASSQGTDLGTGELFF	TRBV4-3	TRBJ2-2
CASSPMINRAHGYTF	TRBV9	TRBJ1-2
CSAGVLAGGARDTQYF	TRBV20-1	TRBJ2-3
CASSSQGAGANVLTF	TRBV7-2	TRBJ2-6